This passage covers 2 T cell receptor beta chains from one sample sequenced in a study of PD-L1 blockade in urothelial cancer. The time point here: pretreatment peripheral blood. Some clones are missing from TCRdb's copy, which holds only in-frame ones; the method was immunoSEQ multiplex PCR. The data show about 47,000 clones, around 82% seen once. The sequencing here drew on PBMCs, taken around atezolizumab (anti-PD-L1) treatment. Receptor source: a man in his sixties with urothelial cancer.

CDR3 protein: CASSSRDRGNNQPQHF. CDR3 sequence (DNA): TGTGCCAGCAGTTCCCGGGACAGGGGTAACAATCAGCCCCAGCATTTT. V and J are TRBV6-5 and TRBJ1-5, with 10 bases that match TRBD1. Germline lookup yields CDR1 MNHEY and CDR2 SVGAGI. The CDR3 runs to 16 residues. With V trimmed by 4 bases and J by 3 bases, 6 bases remained unmatched.

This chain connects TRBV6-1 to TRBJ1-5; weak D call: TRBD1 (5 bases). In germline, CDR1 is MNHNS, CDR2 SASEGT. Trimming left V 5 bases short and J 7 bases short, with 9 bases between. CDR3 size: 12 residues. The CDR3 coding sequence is TGTGCCAGCAGTCAGGGTCGACAGCCCCAGCATTTT. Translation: CASSQGRQPQHF.